What follows describes a single TCR beta chain. Its specificity is not known. This sample is part of a study of monozygotic twins with inflammatory bowel disease. Study-level points and caveats: Differing immunosuppressive treatments may have added variability to patient repertoires. Patients with IBD had less TCRbeta diversity (inverse Simpson) than their healthy co-twins. Repertoire similarity matched across concordant and discordant twins, perhaps owing to limited power. Other individuals had fewer clonotypes in common with IBD patients than with healthy twins, especially with disease activity.

Each CDR3 protein gets one entry in TCRdb, which reprocessed the 5' RACE reads and gives no DNA. In all, the sample yields approximately 420,000 distinct CDR3 sequences. The CDR3 is made up of 16 amino acids. Germline V gives CDR1 GTSNPN, CDR2 SVGIG (reference sequence). This clonotype was obtained from a human donor with ulcerative colitis or Crohn's disease, or a healthy co-twin of an affected twin (not recorded which). Sequencing input: blood. The chain couples TRBV30 to TRBJ1-1. The CDR3 loop is CAWSVPGRRVGTEAFF.